This TCR beta chain comes out of a study of T cells in Graves' hyperthyroidism and ophthalmopathy. Using RNA transcripts as the source, TCR beta CDR3 regions were amplified. Using the HTBI primer set, a first-round RT-PCR was run on the TCR CDR3. TCRdb redid the calling of the multiplex PCR reads with MiXCR, one entry per CDR3 protein. The data show about 560,000 distinct CDR3 sequences, with roughly a sixth seen just once and around 18% held by the top ten. This CDR3 has 11 residues. Germline values: CDR1 SQVTM, CDR2 ANQGSEA. Deletions cut 3 bases from V and 3 bases from J, with 6 bases between. The material sequenced was blood. The TCR sequence derives from a woman between 18 and 29 years old with Graves' hyperthyroidism. J is TRBJ2-7 and V is TRBV29-1; D possibly corresponds to TRBD1 (6 bases). CDR3 bases: TGCAGCGTTGACAGGGGCTACGAGCAGTACTTC. Translated: CSVDRGYEQYF.